Below are 25 T cell receptor beta chains sequenced from a single sample in a study of OX40 agonist ivuxolimab in advanced cancers. Some clones are missing from TCRdb's copy, which holds only in-frame ones; the method was immunoSEQ multiplex PCR. The data hold 9,000 to 10,000 clones, with 60% to 75% observed a single time. The input for sequencing was CD4+ or CD8+ T cells sorted from blood, taken in a trial of the OX40 agonist ivuxolimab. The receptors were sampled from an adult with an advanced solid tumor such as melanoma, head and neck, liver or kidney cancer.

This clone qualifies as large. The chain carries TRBV18 and TRBJ1-4; D possibly corresponds to TRBD1 (5 bases). This CDR3 contains 14 residues. V was trimmed by 3 bases and J by 6 bases, leaving 11 bases between them. CDR1 KGHSH and CDR2 LQKENI come from the germline V gene. CDR3 sequence: CASSPQGFYEKLFF. The CDR3 DNA reads TGTGCCAGCTCACCTCAGGGATTTTATGAAAAACTGTTTTTT.

The V and J genes are TRBV28 and TRBJ2-4; TRBD2 agrees at 10 bases. V dropped 4 bases and J dropped 5; count of bases not matched to a gene: 11. CDR3 length: 17 residues. Per germline, CDR1 MDHEN and CDR2 SYDVKM. CDR3 coding DNA: TGTGCCAGCAGTTGGCCTGAAGCGGGGGGGCCCCAAAACATTCAGTACTTC. It specifies CASSWPEAGGPQNIQYF.

In DNA, the CDR3 is TGTGCCAGCAGCCCCACGCGGGACCCATCCTACGAGCAGTACTTC. The encoded protein is CASSPTRDPSYEQYF. The J gene is TRBJ2-7, the V gene TRBV14, with a weak D call TRBD2 (6 bases). From germline, CDR1 is SGHDN and CDR2 FVKESK. V was cut by 4 bases and J by 1 base, with 14 bases left in between. CDR3 length equals 15 residues.

V and J are TRBV5-5 and TRBJ2-4; no firm D call. The CDR3 has 11 residues. The V gene lost 0 bases and the J gene lost 9 bases, with 4 bases spanning the gap. Germline CDR1 and CDR2: SGHKS and YYEKEE (reference sequence). The CDR3 nucleotides are TGTGCCAGCAGCTTGGGGGGCATTCAGTACTTC. This translates into CASSLGGIQYF.

The V and J genes are TRBV5-8 and TRBJ2-2, with a possible D match to TRBD1 (6 bases). There are 16 residues in the CDR3. CDR1 is SGHTS and CDR2 is YDEGEE in the germline V gene. Trimming stripped 0 bases from V and 3 bases from J, with 12 bases between. This CDR3 reads CASSLGDTRDTGELFF. CDR3 coding DNA: TGTGCCAGCAGCTTGGGGGACACGAGGGACACCGGGGAGCTGTTTTTT.

The V and J genes are TRBV28 and TRBJ1-1; D may be TRBD1 (5 bases). The CDR3 sequence is 14 residues long. Trimming took off 7 bases at V and 0 bases at J, with 12 bases between the two ends. The germline gives CDR1 MDHEN, CDR2 SYDVKM. CDR3 DNA sequence: TGTGCCAGCATCAAGGGGTTACTGAACACTGAAGCTTTCTTT. It translates to CASIKGLLNTEAFF.

The gene calls are TRBV11-2 and TRBJ2-1; D might be TRBD1 (6 bases). Looked up from germline, CDR1 is SGHAT and CDR2 is FQNNGV. The CDR3 spans 13 residues. The V end lost 6 bases, the J end lost 4 bases, and 10 bases lay between the germline ends. CDR3 bases: TGTGCCAGCAGTTCGGACAGTTACAATGAGCAGTTCTTC. This encodes CASSSDSYNEQFF.

J is TRBJ1-1 and V is TRBV9, with D unclear. The CDR3 consists of 15 residues. The germline V gene encodes CDR1 SGDLS and CDR2 YYNGEE. Deletions cut 4 bases from V and 5 bases from J, with 18 bases between. The CDR3 protein is CASSIHPKEGTEAFF. DNA for the CDR3: TGTGCCAGCAGCATTCATCCCAAAGAAGGGACTGAAGCTTTCTTT.

For the CDR3, the DNA is TGTGCCAGTAGTCCCGGACAGACTTACGAGCAGTACTTC. Protein: CASSPGQTYEQYF. The rearrangement links TRBV19 to TRBJ2-7, with D perhaps matching TRBD1 (6 bases). V gave up 5 bases and J gave up 4 bases, with 12 bases separating them. The CDR3 runs to 13 residues. CDR1 is LNHDA and CDR2 is SQIVND in the germline V gene (reference sequence).

The chain employs TRBV7-9 and TRBJ2-2, with D unresolved. The CDR3 contains 16 residues. CDR1 is SEHNR and CDR2 is FQNEAQ in the germline V gene (reference sequence). V gave up 4 bases and J gave up 1 base, with 13 bases separating them. The CDR3 sequence: CASSSPPGLNTGELFF. The CDR3 nucleotides read TGTGCCAGCAGCTCCCCCCCCGGGCTGAACACCGGGGAGCTGTTTTTT.

The genes are TRBV11-3 and TRBJ2-1; maybe TRBD2 (5 bases). This CDR3 region has 15 residues. In germline, CDR1 is SGHNT, CDR2 YENEEA. V was pared by 5 bases and J by 8 bases, with 19 bases between. The CDR3, as DNA: TGTGCCAGCAGCCCCATGACGGGATCTAGAGATGAGCAGTTCTTC. Translated, it gives CASSPMTGSRDEQFF. Looking up the rest from reference TRBV11-3 and TRBJ2-1 gives the full variable domain: EAGVVQSPRYKIIEKKQPVAFWCNPISGHNTLYWYLQNLGQGPELLIRYENEEAVDDSQLPKDRFSAERLKGVDSTLKIQPAELGDSAVYLCASSPMTGSRDEQFFGPGTRLTVL.

This clone was seen only once. J is TRBJ2-4 and V is TRBV16; D tentatively reads TRBD1 or TRBD2 (5 bases each). Trimming removed 3 bases from V and 5 bases from J, with 20 bases in between. CDR1 KGHSY and CDR2 FQNENV come from the germline V gene. There are 17 residues in the CDR3. CDR3 loop: CASSHTRESDRQNIQYF. In DNA form, the CDR3 reads TGTGCCAGCAGCCATACCCGGGAATCCGACAGACAAAACATTCAGTACTTC.

This chain joins TRBV9 and TRBJ2-3; no firm D call. Germline CDR1 is SGDLS and CDR2 is YYNGEE. This CDR3 is built from 18 residues. Trimming shortened V by 0 bases and J by 2 bases, and 19 bases separated the two germline ends. The DNA of the CDR3 is TGTGCCAGCAGCGTAGCTTCGGTTCTAGAGCGTCACACAGATACGCAGTATTTT. Amino acids: CASSVASVLERHTDTQYF.

In DNA form, the CDR3 reads TGTGCCAGTAGTATAACTAACGGATACGAGCAGTACTTC. This sequence encodes CASSITNGYEQYF. V gene TRBV19 combines with J gene TRBJ2-7, with D uncertain. The CDR3 has 13 amino acids. Germline values: CDR1 LNHDA, CDR2 SQIVND (reference sequence). V lost 2 bases to trimming and J lost 4 bases, with 9 bases between them.

J is TRBJ2-5 and V is TRBV27, with a possible D match to TRBD2 (5 bases). Gene TRBJ2-7 matches the end of the DNA better, so the J call may be wrong. The germline V gene has CDR1 MNHEY and CDR2 SMNVEV (reference sequence). The CDR3 covers 12 residues. The CDR3 bases are TGTGCCAGCACCTCACTAGAAAACGAGCAGTACTTC. As protein: CASTSLENEQYF.

V gene TRBV4-3 combines with J gene TRBJ2-1; D not certain. Germline CDR1 is LGHNA and CDR2 is YSLEER. The CDR3 has 14 amino acids. The germline V and J ends were trimmed by 3 bases and 7 bases, with 13 bases remaining between them. Written as DNA, the CDR3 is TGCGCCAGCAGCCAGGAAAGGACGGATAATGAGCAGTTCTTC. It specifies CASSQERTDNEQFF.

The chain links TRBV19 to TRBJ2-1; 7 bases are a match to TRBD1. Losses at the gene ends were 5 bases for V and 2 bases for J; bases not matched to a gene: 6. The CDR3 runs to 15 residues. Germline V gives CDR1 LNHDA, CDR2 SQIVND (reference sequence). The CDR3 loop reads CASSATGQTYNEQFF. The CDR3 bases are TGTGCCAGTAGTGCGACAGGGCAAACCTACAATGAGCAGTTCTTC.

This sequence joins TRBV7-2 and TRBJ1-5, with 10 bases aligning to TRBD1. The CDR3 spans 16 residues. Losses at the gene ends were 1 base for V and 2 bases for J; bases not matched to a gene: 2. CDR1 is SGHTA, CDR2 FQGNSA, per germline. The CDR3 is CASSLVGTGGNQPQHF. DNA of the CDR3: TGTGCCAGCAGCTTAGTAGGGACAGGGGGCAATCAGCCCCAGCATTTT.

This sequence joins TRBV6-5 and TRBJ2-3; D may be TRBD1 (6 bases). Deletions cut 2 bases from V and 2 bases from J, with 11 bases between. There are 15 residues in the CDR3. Germline V gene lookup returns CDR1 MNHEY and CDR2 SVGAGI. CDR3 sequence reads: CASSYAKGVTDTQYF. The DNA of the CDR3 is TGTGCCAGCAGTTACGCCAAGGGGGTCACAGATACGCAGTATTTT.

The rearrangement links TRBV28 to TRBJ2-7; D tentatively fits TRBD1 or TRBD2 (5 bases each). The V gene's germline CDR1 is MDHEN and CDR2 SYDVKM. There are 14 residues in the CDR3. Between the trimmed V and J ends, which lost 4 bases and 5 bases, there was a span of 15 bases. The CDR3 is CASSWALGTNEQYF. The CDR3 nucleotides read TGTGCCAGCAGTTGGGCCCTAGGGACCAACGAGCAGTACTTC.

This rearrangement joins TRBV28 to TRBJ2-7, with 12 nucleotides matching TRBD1. This CDR3 has 15 amino acids. Trimming cost V 6 bases and J 7 bases; bases outside gene matches: 10. The germline CDR1 and CDR2 sequences are MDHEN and SYDVKM. Written as DNA, the CDR3 is TGTGCCAGCAGCCCCTCCTGGGACAGGGGGCGAGAGCAGTACTTC. Protein product: CASSPSWDRGREQYF.

CDR3: CASSYRPSYEQYF. The CDR3 DNA is TGTGCCAGCAGTTATAGGCCCTCCTACGAGCAGTACTTC. This chain connects TRBV27 to TRBJ2-7; no firm D call. This CDR3 has 13 amino acids. Germline CDR1 and CDR2: MNHEY and SMNVEV (reference sequence). Between the trimmed V and J ends, which lost 4 bases and 0 bases, there was a span of 7 bases.

The rearrangement links TRBV14 to TRBJ1-2; D uncertain. Germline CDR1 reads SGHDN; CDR2 reads FVKESK. Trimming took 0 bases from V and 7 from J, leaving 12 bases between them. The length of the CDR3 is 14 residues. The CDR3 DNA follows: TGTGCCAGCAGCCAAGATAACAAGTACTTTGGCTACACCTTC. Translation gives CASSQDNKYFGYTF.

The genes are TRBV19 and TRBJ2-7, with a weak D call TRBD2 (6 bases). Germline CDR1 is LNHDA and CDR2 is SQIVND (reference sequence). This CDR3 region has 13 residues. V lost 1 base, J lost 2 bases, and 6 bases lay in between. CDR3 residues: CASSIGLAYEQYF. In DNA form, the CDR3 reads TGTGCCAGTAGTATAGGACTAGCCTACGAGCAGTACTTC.

The V gene is TRBV4-1, the J gene TRBJ2-7; the match to TRBD1 covers 10 bases. Germline CDR1 reads MGHRA; CDR2 reads YSYEKL. There are 18 residues in the CDR3. Trimming took 3 bases from V and 3 from J; bases not matched to a gene: 14. CDR3: CASSHPMGDRGRSYEQYF. The CDR3, as DNA: TGCGCCAGCAGCCATCCGATGGGGGACAGGGGACGGAGCTACGAGCAGTACTTC.